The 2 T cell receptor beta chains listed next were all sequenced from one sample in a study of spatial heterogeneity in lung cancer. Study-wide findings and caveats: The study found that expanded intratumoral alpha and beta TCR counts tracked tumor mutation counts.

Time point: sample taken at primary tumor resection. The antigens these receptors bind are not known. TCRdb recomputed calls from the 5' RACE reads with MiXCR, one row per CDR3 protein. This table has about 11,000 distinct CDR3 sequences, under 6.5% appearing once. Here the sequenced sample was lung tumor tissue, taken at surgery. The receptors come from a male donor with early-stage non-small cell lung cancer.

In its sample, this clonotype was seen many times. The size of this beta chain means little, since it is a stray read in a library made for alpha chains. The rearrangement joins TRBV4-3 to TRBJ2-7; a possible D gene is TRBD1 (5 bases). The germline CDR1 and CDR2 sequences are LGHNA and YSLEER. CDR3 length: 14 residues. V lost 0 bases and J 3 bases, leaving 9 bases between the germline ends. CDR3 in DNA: TGCGCCAGCAGCCAAGATCCTCAGGGCTACGAGCAGTACTTC. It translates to CASSQDPQGYEQYF.

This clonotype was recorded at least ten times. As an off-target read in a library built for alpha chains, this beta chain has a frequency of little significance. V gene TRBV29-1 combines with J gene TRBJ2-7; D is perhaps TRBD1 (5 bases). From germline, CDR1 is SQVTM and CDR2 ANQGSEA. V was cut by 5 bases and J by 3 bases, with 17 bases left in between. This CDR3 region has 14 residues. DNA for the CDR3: TGCAGCGTTCGTCCTCTAGGGGCCGACTACGAGCAGTACTTC. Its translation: CSVRPLGADYEQYF.